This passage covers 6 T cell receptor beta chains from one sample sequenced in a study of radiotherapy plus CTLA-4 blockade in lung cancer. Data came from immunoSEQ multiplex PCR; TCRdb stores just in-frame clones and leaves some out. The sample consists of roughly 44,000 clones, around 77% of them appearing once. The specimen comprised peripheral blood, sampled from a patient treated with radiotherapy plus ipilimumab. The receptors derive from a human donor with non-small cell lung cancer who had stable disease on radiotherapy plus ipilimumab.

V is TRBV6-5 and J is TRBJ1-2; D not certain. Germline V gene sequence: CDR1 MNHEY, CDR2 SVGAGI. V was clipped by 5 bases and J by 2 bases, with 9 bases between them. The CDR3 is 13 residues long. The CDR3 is CASSPRGNYGYTF. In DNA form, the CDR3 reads TGTGCCAGCAGTCCCCGCGGCAACTATGGCTACACCTTC.

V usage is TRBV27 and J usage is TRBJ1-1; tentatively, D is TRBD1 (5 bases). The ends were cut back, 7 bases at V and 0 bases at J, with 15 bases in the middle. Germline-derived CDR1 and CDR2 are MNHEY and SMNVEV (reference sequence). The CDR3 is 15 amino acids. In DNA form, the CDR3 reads TGTGCCAGCACCTCGCCTGGGGGATTGAACACTGAAGCTTTCTTT. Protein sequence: CASTSPGGLNTEAFF.

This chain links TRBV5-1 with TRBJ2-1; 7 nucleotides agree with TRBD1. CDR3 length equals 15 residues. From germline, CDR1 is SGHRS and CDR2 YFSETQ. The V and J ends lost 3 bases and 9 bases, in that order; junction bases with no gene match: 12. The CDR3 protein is CASSSGQEGTIEQFF. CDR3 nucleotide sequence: TGCGCCAGCAGCTCAGGACAGGAAGGGACAATTGAGCAGTTCTTC.

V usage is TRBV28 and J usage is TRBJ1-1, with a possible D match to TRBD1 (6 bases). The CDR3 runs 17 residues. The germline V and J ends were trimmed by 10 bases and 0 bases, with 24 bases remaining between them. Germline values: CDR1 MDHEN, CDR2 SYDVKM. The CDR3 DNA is TGTGCCACCGCCTCCCCCGGACAGACTTACATGAACACTGAAGCTTTCTTT. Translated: CATASPGQTYMNTEAFF. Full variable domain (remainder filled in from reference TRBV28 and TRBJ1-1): DVKVTQSSRYLVKRTGEKVFLECVQDMDHENMFWYRQDPGLGLRLIYFSYDVKMKEKGDIPEGYSVSREKKERFSLILESASTNQTSMYLCATASPGQTYMNTEAFFGQGTRLTVV.

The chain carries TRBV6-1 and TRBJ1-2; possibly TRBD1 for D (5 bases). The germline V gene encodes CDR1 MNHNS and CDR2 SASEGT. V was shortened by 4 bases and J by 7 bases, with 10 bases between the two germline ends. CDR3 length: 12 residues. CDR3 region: CASSAGQAGYTF. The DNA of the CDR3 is TGTGCCAGCAGTGCCGGACAAGCTGGCTACACCTTC.

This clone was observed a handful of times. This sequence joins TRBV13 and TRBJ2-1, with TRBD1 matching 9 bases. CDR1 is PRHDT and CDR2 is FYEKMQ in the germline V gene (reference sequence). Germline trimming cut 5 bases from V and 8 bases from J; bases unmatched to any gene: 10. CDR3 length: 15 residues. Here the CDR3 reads CASSRHRGLVDEQFF. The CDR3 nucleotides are TGTGCCAGCAGCCGCCACAGGGGGCTCGTCGATGAGCAGTTCTTC.